This record looks at one T cell receptor (beta chain) sequence and its context. This CDR3 has 14 residues. Per the germline V gene, CDR1 is SGHVS and CDR2 is FQNEAQ. V was pared by 3 bases and J by 5 bases, with 11 bases between. From the reads, TCRdb called clonotypes with MiXCR, one entry per CDR3 protein. The sample lists hundreds of thousands of distinct CDR3 sequences, 20% to 25% occurring once. This record comes from a study of T cell repertoires in cytomegalovirus infection. The sequenced sample consisted of CD8+ T cells from PBMCs. The gene calls are TRBV7-8 and TRBJ2-4; D not resolved. This clonotype was sampled from a human donor in good health (CMV status not recorded). Some clones in this sample may be carry-over from other donors' samples. Written as DNA, the CDR3 is TGTGCCAGCAGCTTTGGGCAGGAAGAAAACATTCAGTACTTC. This gives the protein CASSFGQEENIQYF.